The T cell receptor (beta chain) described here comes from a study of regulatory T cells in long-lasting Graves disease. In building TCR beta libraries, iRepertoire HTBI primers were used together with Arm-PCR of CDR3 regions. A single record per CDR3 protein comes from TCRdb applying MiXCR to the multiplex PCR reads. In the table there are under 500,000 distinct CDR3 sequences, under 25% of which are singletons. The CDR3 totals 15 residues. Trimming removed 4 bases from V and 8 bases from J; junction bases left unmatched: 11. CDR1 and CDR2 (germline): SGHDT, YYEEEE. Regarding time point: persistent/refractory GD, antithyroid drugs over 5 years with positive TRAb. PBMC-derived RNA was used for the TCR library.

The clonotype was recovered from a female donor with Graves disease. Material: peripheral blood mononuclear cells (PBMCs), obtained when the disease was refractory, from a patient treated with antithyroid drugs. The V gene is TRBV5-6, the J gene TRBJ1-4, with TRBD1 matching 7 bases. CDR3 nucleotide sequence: TGTGCCAGCAGCATGATGGACAGGCTTGGGGAAAAACTGTTTTTT. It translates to CASSMMDRLGEKLFF.